This T cell receptor beta chain originates from a study of radiation and T cells in renal cell carcinoma. Study summary: Nephrectomy followed 15 Gy stereotactic body radiation by 4 weeks. Study conclusions and caveats: In blood, top tumor clones expanded by 2 weeks, shrinking by 4. No pretreatment tumor biopsies were available for baseline clonotypes.

Concerning this clone itself: Its antigen remains unknown.

Time point meaning: baseline pretreatment blood. Treatment of the sample: 15 Gy SBRT to primary tumor, nephrectomy 4 weeks later. Produced via immunoSEQ multiplex PCR; TCRdb's table is partial and in-frame only. The sample includes roughly 100,000 clones, over 65% of them seen just once. Germline loops: CDR1 SGHRS, CDR2 YFSETQ. The V and J ends lost 0 bases and 1 base respectively, with 7 bases between them. This CDR3 region has 14 residues. V is TRBV5-1 and J is TRBJ1-1; D might be TRBD1 (5 bases). The starting material was blood, obtained from a patient whose treatment included radiotherapy and nephrectomy. The clonotype was recovered from a man aged 60-69 years with renal cell carcinoma. The CDR3 loop is CASSLEGQNTEAFF. In nucleotides, the CDR3 is TGCGCCAGCAGCTTGGAGGGGCAGAACACTGAAGCTTTCTTT.